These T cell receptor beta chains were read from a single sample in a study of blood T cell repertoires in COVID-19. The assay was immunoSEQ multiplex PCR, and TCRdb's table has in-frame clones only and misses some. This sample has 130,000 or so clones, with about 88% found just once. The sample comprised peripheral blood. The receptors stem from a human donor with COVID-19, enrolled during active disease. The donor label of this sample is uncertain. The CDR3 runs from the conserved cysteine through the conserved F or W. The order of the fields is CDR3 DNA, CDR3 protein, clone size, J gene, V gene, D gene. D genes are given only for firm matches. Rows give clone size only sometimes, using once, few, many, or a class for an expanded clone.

DNA: TGTGCCAGTAAGACCACCGGGACAGGGTGGAATGGCTACACCTTC
CDR3: CASKTTGTGWNGYTF
size: .
J: TRBJ1-2
V: TRBV19
D: TRBD1

DNA: TGTGCCAGCAGCAGACCGACAGGGGCGAACTATGGCTACACCTTC
CDR3: CASSRPTGANYGYTF
size: many
J: TRBJ1-2
V: TRBV5-5
D: TRBD1

DNA: TGTGCCAGCAGCACCCGGACAGGGGACGGTCGCACTGAAGCTTTCTTT
CDR3: CASSTRTGDGRTEAFF
size: .
J: TRBJ1-1
V: TRBV7-2
D: TRBD1

DNA: TGTGCCAGCAGCTTTAGTTCCACAGATACGCAGTATTTT
CDR3: CASSFSSTDTQYF
size: .
J: TRBJ2-3
V: TRBV5-6
D: .

DNA: TGTGCCAGCAGCCAACTTGGACAGGGGGGTCCGGGAGAGCAGTACTTC
CDR3: CASSQLGQGGPGEQYF
size: .
J: TRBJ2-7
V: TRBV14
D: TRBD1

DNA: TGTGCCATCAGTGGACAGGGGGGCTCTGGAAACACCATATATTTT
CDR3: CAISGQGGSGNTIYF
size: .
J: TRBJ1-3
V: TRBV10-3
D: TRBD1

DNA: TGTGCCATCAGTGTAACAGGGGGTAGCACAGATACGCAGTATTTT
CDR3: CAISVTGGSTDTQYF
size: .
J: TRBJ2-3
V: TRBV10-3
D: TRBD1

DNA: TGTGCCAGCAGCCAAGATATTGGCAGGGGGCCGGGTGGCTACACCTTC
CDR3: CASSQDIGRGPGGYTF
size: .
J: TRBJ1-2
V: TRBV14
D: TRBD1

DNA: TGTGCCAGCAGTTACATTGGGGCAGGGTATGGCGGGGAGCTGTTTTTT
CDR3: CASSYIGAGYGGELFF
size: .
J: TRBJ2-2
V: TRBV6-5
D: .

DNA: TGTGCCAGCAGCTTGTGGTCCGGCCGACAGGGGGGGACCCAGTACTTC
CDR3: CASSLWSGRQGGTQYF
size: many
J: TRBJ2-5
V: TRBV5-5
D: TRBD1

DNA: TGTGCCAGCAGCCCGCGGAGACTGAACACTGAAGCTTTCTTT
CDR3: CASSPRRLNTEAFF
size: .
J: TRBJ1-1
V: TRBV2
D: .

DNA: TGTGCCACCGCTGAGACCAGCGGGGGGGATTACAATGAGCAGTTCTTC
CDR3: CATAETSGGDYNEQFF
size: .
J: TRBJ2-1
V: TRBV24-1
D: TRBD2

DNA: TGTGCCAGCAGCCTGGGACAGGGGGCTGGTACCGGGGAGCTGTTTTTT
CDR3: CASSLGQGAGTGELFF
size: .
J: TRBJ2-2
V: TRBV5-4
D: TRBD1

DNA: TGTGCCAGCAGCTCTCGGACAGGGGCAACTAATGAAAAACTGTTTTTT
CDR3: CASSSRTGATNEKLFF
size: once
J: TRBJ1-4
V: TRBV5-4
D: TRBD1

DNA: TGTGCCTGGAGCGCCGACTGGAAGACCCAGTACTTC
CDR3: CAWSADWKTQYF
size: .
J: TRBJ2-5
V: TRBV30
D: .

DNA: TGTGCCAGCAAGACAGGGTTTTATGGCTACACCTTC
CDR3: CASKTGFYGYTF
size: .
J: TRBJ1-2
V: TRBV12-3/TRBV12-4
D: TRBD1

DNA: TGTGCCAGCAGCCCACAGGGCGGCACTGAAGCTTTCTTT
CDR3: CASSPQGGTEAFF
size: .
J: TRBJ1-1
V: TRBV12-3/TRBV12-4
D: .

DNA: TGTGCCAGCAGGCCGGACAGGGCAGTTGGAGAAGCAGGTGGCTACACCTTC
CDR3: CASRPDRAVGEAGGYTF
size: once
J: TRBJ1-2
V: TRBV11-2
D: TRBD1

DNA: TGTGCCCCCAGCTTCGGGGGACAGGGGGGGACTGAAGCTTTCTTT
CDR3: CAPSFGGQGGTEAFF
size: .
J: TRBJ1-1
V: TRBV13
D: TRBD1

DNA: TGTGCCAGCAGCGACCCGTGGGAGACTGAAGCTTTCTTT
CDR3: CASSDPWETEAFF
size: few
J: TRBJ1-1
V: TRBV11-2
D: .

DNA: TGTGCCAGCAGCCACAAGGACAGGGCAACCGGGGAGCTGTTTTTT
CDR3: CASSHKDRATGELFF
size: .
J: TRBJ2-2
V: TRBV5-4
D: TRBD1

DNA: TGTGCCAGCAGCGTCGAGGGGGCGAGCACTGAAGCTTTCTTT
CDR3: CASSVEGASTEAFF
size: .
J: TRBJ1-1
V: TRBV6-4
D: TRBD1

DNA: TGTGCCAGCAGCCCTACAGGTGCTGCCCAAGAGACCCAGTACTTC
CDR3: CASSPTGAAQETQYF
size: .
J: TRBJ2-5
V: TRBV7-2
D: .

DNA: TGTGCCAGCAGCCCCCCTCGGCGGGGGAAGGAGACCCAGTACTTC
CDR3: CASSPPRRGKETQYF
size: .
J: TRBJ2-5
V: TRBV6-5
D: TRBD2

DNA: TGCGCCAGCAGGGCGGGGGAGACCCAGTACTTC
CDR3: CASRAGETQYF
size: once
J: TRBJ2-5
V: TRBV5-1
D: .

DNA: TGCGCCAGCAGCTTGGTCGGGGGGGAAACTAACTATGGCTACACCTTC
CDR3: CASSLVGGETNYGYTF
size: .
J: TRBJ1-2
V: TRBV5-1
D: .

DNA: TGTGCCAGCAGCTTACGGGCGGGGGCCTACAATGAGCAGTTCTTC
CDR3: CASSLRAGAYNEQFF
size: .
J: TRBJ2-1
V: TRBV11-3
D: TRBD2

DNA: TGTGCCAGCAGGAATTCGGGAGGGGAGACCCAGTACTTC
CDR3: CASRNSGGETQYF
size: once
J: TRBJ2-5
V: TRBV12-3/TRBV12-4
D: TRBD2

DNA: TGTGCCAGCAGTCGGGAGCGGGAGGGGACAGATACGCAGTATTTT
CDR3: CASSREREGTDTQYF
size: .
J: TRBJ2-3
V: TRBV2
D: TRBD2

DNA: TGCGCCAGCAGCTTGTTGCCGGGACAGGGGGCCTACGAGCAGTACTTC
CDR3: CASSLLPGQGAYEQYF
size: .
J: TRBJ2-7
V: TRBV5-1
D: TRBD1

DNA: TGCGCCAGCAGTCAACTGGGACTAAACACCTTC
CDR3: CASSQLGLNTF
size: .
J: TRBJ1-2
V: TRBV23-1
D: .

DNA: TGTGCCACCAGTGACTCATCCCGGACAGGGTGGACCGGGGAGCTGTTTTTT
CDR3: CATSDSSRTGWTGELFF
size: .
J: TRBJ2-2
V: TRBV24-1
D: TRBD1

DNA: TGTGCCAGCAGTGTGTGGGGGGATGAGCAGTTCTTC
CDR3: CASSVWGDEQFF
size: .
J: TRBJ2-1
V: TRBV2
D: .

DNA: TGTGCCAGCAGTTACTCGCGACAGAAAACTAATGAAAAACTGTTTTTT
CDR3: CASSYSRQKTNEKLFF
size: .
J: TRBJ1-4
V: TRBV6-2/TRBV6-3
D: .

DNA: TGTGCCAGCACAGAATACTCTGGAAACACCATATATTTT
CDR3: CASTEYSGNTIYF
size: .
J: TRBJ1-3
V: TRBV28
D: .

DNA: TGTGCCAGCTCACCAACTACAGGGGGTGCATACGAGCAGTACTTC
CDR3: CASSPTTGGAYEQYF
size: once
J: TRBJ2-7
V: TRBV18
D: TRBD1

DNA: TGTGCCAGCAGTCCCTTGACGGGGAGAGGGACTAATGAAAAACTGTTTTTT
CDR3: CASSPLTGRGTNEKLFF
size: few
J: TRBJ1-4
V: TRBV27
D: .

DNA: TGTGCCTGGAGTGTGGGACAGGGTTCTAATGAAAAACTGTTTTTT
CDR3: CAWSVGQGSNEKLFF
size: .
J: TRBJ1-4
V: TRBV30
D: TRBD1

DNA: TGTGCCAGCAGCTACCGGACTAGCTCGTACACAGATACGCAGTATTTT
CDR3: CASSYRTSSYTDTQYF
size: .
J: TRBJ2-3
V: TRBV5-6
D: TRBD2

DNA: TGTGCCAGCAGCTTAGGGGGACAGGGCTACAATGAGCAGTTCTTC
CDR3: CASSLGGQGYNEQFF
size: .
J: TRBJ2-1
V: TRBV13
D: TRBD1

DNA: TGTGCCAGCACGCGGGGGAACGGAAACACCATATATTTT
CDR3: CASTRGNGNTIYF
size: .
J: TRBJ1-3
V: TRBV7-9
D: .

DNA: TGTGCCAGCAGCTTAGCGGACTTCGGTGAAGGCACTGAAGCTTTCTTT
CDR3: CASSLADFGEGTEAFF
size: .
J: TRBJ1-1
V: TRBV11-2
D: .

DNA: TGCAGTGCTAGTCCGGCTAGCGGAGCGTACGAGCAGTACTTC
CDR3: CSASPASGAYEQYF
size: .
J: TRBJ2-7
V: TRBV20-1
D: TRBD2

DNA: TGTGCCAGCACCCTGGGACTAGCGGTCCAAGAGACCCAGTACTTC
CDR3: CASTLGLAVQETQYF
size: .
J: TRBJ2-5
V: TRBV2
D: TRBD2